The T cell receptor beta chain described here comes from a study of T-cell reconstitution after alpha-beta-depleted transplantation in children. Points from the study as a whole: There were reportedly several hundred expanded graft clones from which alpha-beta T cells came about two months after transplant. It was surviving recipient T cells and thymic progenitors that gave some patients high TCRbeta diversity at day 60. T-cell numbers and diversity one year post-transplant derived largely from freshly generated T cells.

The junction had 10 bases not matched to a gene; V was cut back by 0 bases and J by 6 bases. The CDR3 spans 15 residues. Germline assignment: CDR1 SQVTM and CDR2 ANQGSEA. Library preparation (for TCRbeta) was performed with unique molecular identifiers. TCRdb redid the calling of the PCR reads with MiXCR, one entry per CDR3 protein. The profile covers more than 400,000 distinct CDR3 sequences, with about an eighth appearing a single time and 12% to 15% taken by the ten largest. There are many counts of this clonotype. Antigen specificity is unknown. The TCR sequence derives from a female patient under 10 years old who had a stem cell transplant for aplastic anemia, so the T cells may come from the graft donor. Here the sequenced sample was PBMCs, mostly from graft donor cells, taken 180 days after TCRalphabeta/CD19-depleted stem cell transplant. This chain connects TRBV29-1 to TRBJ1-2; 7 bases line up with TRBD1. The CDR3 sequence is CSVEDRLQGRNGYTF. The CDR3 nucleotides read TGCAGCGTTGAAGATAGGCTACAGGGGAGAAATGGCTACACCTTC.